The clone carrying this TCR beta chain was picked up many times. Antigen: not known. Germline V gene sequence: CDR1 MGHDK, CDR2 SYGVNS. Trimming removed 3 bases from V and 3 bases from J, with 6 bases in between. The CDR3 has 12 amino acids. Amplification of TCR beta CDR3 regions was performed using RNA transcripts as template. Using the HTBI primer set, a first-round RT-PCR was run on the TCR CDR3. TCRdb re-called the multiplex PCR reads through MiXCR, storing one row per CDR3 protein. This sample has about 480,000 distinct CDR3 sequences, with approximately 15% found just once. This entry is derived from a study of T cells in Graves' hyperthyroidism and ophthalmopathy. Across the whole study: Any treatment followed the collection of peripheral blood at initial diagnosis. Study-level findings and limits: A model of 13 V-J pairs discriminated ophthalmopathy from stable hyperthyroidism.

Hyperthyroidism patients were newly diagnosed, had disease duration under 2 months, and were aged 18 to 65 years. The V and J genes are TRBV25-1 and TRBJ2-7; D is possibly TRBD2 (5 bases). This TCR came from a woman aged 18-29 years with Graves' hyperthyroidism. The material sequenced was blood. This chain's CDR3 is CASSERVYEQYF. The DNA for the CDR3 is TGTGCCAGCAGTGAGAGGGTCTACGAGCAGTACTTC.